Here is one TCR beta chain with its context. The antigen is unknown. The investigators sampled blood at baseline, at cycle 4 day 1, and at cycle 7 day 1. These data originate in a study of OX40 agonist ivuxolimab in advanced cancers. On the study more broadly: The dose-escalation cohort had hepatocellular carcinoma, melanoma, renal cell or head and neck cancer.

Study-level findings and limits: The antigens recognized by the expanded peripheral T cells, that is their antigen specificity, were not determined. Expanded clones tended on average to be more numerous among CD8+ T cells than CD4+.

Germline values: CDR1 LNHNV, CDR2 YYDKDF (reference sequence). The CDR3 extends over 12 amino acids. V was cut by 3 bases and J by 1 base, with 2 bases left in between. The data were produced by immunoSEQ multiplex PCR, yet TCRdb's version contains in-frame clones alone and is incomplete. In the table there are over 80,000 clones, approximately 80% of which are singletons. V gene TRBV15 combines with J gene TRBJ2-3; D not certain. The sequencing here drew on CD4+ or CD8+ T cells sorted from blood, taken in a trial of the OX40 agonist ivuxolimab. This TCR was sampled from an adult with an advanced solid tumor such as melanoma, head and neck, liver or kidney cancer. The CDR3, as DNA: TGTGCCACCAGCAGGCGCACAGATACGCAGTATTTT. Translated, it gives CATSRRTDTQYF.